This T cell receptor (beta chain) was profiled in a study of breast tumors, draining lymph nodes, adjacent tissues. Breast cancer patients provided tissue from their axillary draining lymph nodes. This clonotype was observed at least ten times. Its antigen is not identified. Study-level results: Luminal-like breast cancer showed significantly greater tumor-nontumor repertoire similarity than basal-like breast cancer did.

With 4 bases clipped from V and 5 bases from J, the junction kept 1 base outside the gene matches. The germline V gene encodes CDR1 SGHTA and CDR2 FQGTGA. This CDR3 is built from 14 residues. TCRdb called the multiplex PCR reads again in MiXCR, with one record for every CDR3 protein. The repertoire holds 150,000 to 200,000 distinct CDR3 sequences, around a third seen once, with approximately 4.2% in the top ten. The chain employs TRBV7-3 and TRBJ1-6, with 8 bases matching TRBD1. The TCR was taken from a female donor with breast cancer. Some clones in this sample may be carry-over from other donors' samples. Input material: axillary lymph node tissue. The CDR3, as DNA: TGTGCCAGCAGCTGGACAGGGAATAATTCACCCCTCCACTTT. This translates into CASSWTGNNSPLHF. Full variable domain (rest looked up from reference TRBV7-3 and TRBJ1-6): GAGVSQTPSNKVTEKGKYVELRCDPISGHTALYWYRQSLGQGPEFLIYFQGTGAADDSGLPNDRFFAVRPEGSVSTLKIQRTERGDSAVYLCASSWTGNNSPLHFGNGTRLTVT.